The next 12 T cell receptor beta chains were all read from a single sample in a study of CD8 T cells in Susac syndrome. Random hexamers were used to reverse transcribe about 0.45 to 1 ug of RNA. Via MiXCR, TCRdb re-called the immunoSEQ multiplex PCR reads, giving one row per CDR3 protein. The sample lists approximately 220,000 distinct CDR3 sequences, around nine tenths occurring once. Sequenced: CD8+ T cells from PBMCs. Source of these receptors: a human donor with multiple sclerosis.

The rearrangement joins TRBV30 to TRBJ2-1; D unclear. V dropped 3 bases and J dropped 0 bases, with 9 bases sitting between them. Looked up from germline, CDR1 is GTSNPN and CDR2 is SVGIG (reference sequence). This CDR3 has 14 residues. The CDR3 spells CAWRPGGSYNEQFF. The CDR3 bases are TGTGCCTGGAGGCCAGGTGGCTCCTACAATGAGCAGTTCTTC. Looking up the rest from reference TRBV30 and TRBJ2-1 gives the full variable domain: SQTIHQWPATLVQPVGSPLSLECTVEGTSNPNLYWYRQAAGRGLQLLFYSVGIGQISSEVPQNLSASRPQDRQFILSSKKLLLSDSGFYLCAWRPGGSYNEQFFGPGTRLTVL.

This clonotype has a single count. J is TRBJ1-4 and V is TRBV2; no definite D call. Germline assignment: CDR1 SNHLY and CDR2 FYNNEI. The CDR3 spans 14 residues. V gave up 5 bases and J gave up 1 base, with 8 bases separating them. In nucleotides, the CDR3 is TGTGCCAGCAGTAGTTTGAGAACTAATGAAAAACTGTTTTTT. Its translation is CASSSLRTNEKLFF.

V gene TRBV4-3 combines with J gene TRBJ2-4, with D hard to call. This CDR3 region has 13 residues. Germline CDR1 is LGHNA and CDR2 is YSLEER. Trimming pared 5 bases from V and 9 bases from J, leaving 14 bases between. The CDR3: CASSAAAGPIQYF. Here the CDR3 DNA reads TGCGCCAGCAGCGCCGCAGCCGGACCCATTCAGTACTTC.

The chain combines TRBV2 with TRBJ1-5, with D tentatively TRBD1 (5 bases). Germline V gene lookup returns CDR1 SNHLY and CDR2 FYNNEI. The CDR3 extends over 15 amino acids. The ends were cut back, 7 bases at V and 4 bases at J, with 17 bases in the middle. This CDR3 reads CASKPPRAGNQPQHF. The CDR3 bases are TGTGCCAGCAAACCCCCCAGGGCAGGGAATCAGCCCCAGCATTTT.

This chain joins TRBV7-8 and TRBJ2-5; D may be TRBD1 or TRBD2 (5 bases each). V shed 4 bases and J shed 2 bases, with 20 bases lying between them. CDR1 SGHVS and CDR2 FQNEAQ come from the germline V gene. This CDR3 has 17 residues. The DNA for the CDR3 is TGTGCCAGCAGCTCACATAGGGTCACAGAGGGGCAAGAGACCCAGTACTTC. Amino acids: CASSSHRVTEGQETQYF. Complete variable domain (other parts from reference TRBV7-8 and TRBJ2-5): GAGVSQSPRYKVAKRGQDVALRCDPISGHVSLFWYQQALGQGPEFLTYFQNEAQLDKSGLPSDRFFAERPEGSVSTLKIQRTQQEDSAVYLCASSSHRVTEGQETQYFGPGTRLLVL.

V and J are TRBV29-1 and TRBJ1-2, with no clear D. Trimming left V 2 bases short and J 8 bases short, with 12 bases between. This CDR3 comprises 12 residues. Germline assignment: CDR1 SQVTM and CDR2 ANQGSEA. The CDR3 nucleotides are TGCAGCGTTGAACCCCTCGGTCCCGGCTACACCTTC. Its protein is CSVEPLGPGYTF.

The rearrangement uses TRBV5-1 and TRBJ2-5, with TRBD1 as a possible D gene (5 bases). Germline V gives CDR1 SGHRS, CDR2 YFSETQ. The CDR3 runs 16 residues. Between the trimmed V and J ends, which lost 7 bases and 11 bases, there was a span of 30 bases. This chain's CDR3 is CASSPSGKGPQEMQYF. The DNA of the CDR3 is TGCGCCAGCTCACCTTCAGGGAAGGGGCCCCAAGAGATGCAGTACTTC.

CDR3 nucleotide sequence: TGCGCCAGCAGTCAAACGAGGGGTCGGAACACTGAAGCTTTCTTT. As protein: CASSQTRGRNTEAFF. This sequence joins TRBV23-1 and TRBJ1-1; D is possibly TRBD1 (5 bases). TRBV23-1 has ORF status, its function being uncertain. Trimming removed 2 bases at V and 1 base at J, with 11 bases between. The CDR3 is 15 residues long.

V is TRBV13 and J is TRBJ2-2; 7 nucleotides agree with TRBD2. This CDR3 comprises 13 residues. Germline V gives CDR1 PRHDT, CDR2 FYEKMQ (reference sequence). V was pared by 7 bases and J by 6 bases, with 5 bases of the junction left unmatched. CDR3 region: CASMQGGAGELFF. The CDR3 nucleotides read TGTGCCAGCATGCAGGGAGGGGCCGGGGAGCTGTTTTTT.

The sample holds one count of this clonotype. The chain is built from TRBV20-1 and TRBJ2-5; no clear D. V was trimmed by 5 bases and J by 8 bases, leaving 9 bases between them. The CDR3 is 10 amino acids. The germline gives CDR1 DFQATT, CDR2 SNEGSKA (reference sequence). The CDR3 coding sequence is TGCAGTGCTCCGGACGAAACCCAGTACTTC. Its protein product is CSAPDETQYF.

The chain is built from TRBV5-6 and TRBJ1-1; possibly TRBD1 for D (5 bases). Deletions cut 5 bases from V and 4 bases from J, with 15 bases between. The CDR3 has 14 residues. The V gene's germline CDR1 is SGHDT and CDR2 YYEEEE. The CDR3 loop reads CASSSPGRGTEAFF. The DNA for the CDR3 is TGTGCCAGCAGTAGCCCGGGACGAGGCACTGAAGCTTTCTTT. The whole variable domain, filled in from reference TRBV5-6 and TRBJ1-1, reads DAGVTQSPTHLIKTRGQQVTLRCSPKSGHDTVSWYQQALGQGPQFIFQYYEEEERQRGNFPDRFSGHQFPNYSSELNVNALLLGDSALYLCASSSPGRGTEAFFGQGTRLTVV.

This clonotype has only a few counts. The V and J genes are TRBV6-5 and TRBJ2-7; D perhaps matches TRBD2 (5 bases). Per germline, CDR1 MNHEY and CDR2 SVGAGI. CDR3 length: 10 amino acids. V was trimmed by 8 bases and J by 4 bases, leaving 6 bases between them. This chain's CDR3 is CASGEYEQYF. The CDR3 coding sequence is TGTGCCAGCGGGGAGTACGAGCAGTACTTC.